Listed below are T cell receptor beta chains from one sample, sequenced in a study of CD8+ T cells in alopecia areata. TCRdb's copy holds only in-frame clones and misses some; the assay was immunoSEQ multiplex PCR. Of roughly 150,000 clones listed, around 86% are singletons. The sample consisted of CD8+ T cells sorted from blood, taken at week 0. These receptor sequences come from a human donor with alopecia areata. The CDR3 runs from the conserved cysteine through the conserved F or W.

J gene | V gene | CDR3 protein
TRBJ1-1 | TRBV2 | CASTQGGNTEAFF
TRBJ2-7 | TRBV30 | CALENKEIGSYEQYF
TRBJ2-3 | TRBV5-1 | CASSPDPKDTQYF
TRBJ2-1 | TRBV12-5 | CASGPDSYNEQFF
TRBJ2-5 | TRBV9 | CASSADGRGTETQYF
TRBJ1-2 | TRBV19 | CASSLWTEASLLGYGYTF
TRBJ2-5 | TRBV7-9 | CASSADQETQYF
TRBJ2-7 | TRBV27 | CASSLTSGDANYEQYF
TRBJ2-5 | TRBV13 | CASSSMSGQETQYF
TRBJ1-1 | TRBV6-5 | CASSYSLTVEAFF
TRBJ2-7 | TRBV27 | CASSSRQGKPYEQYF
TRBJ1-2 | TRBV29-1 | CSTTGDGYTF
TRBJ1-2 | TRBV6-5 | CASAGQGNYGYTF
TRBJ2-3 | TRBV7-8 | CASSSRGLAGTDTQYF
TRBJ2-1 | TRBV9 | CASSPGLAGVISYNEQFF
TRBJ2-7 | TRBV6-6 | CASSYETGFPYEQYF
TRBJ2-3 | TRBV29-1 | CSVAKVGLAGGPPDTQYF
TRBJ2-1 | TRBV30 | CAWSVKAGDQYQMPYNEQFF
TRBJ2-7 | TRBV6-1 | CASSEFAPTYEQYF